These 14 T cell receptor beta chains were sequenced from one sample in a study of patients and donors after allogeneic stem cell transplantation. TCRdb called the RT-PCR reads again in MiXCR, with one record for every CDR3 protein. Of about 410,000 distinct CDR3 sequences listed, 16% are singletons. The sequenced sample consisted of blood, either unsorted or a sorted T cell fraction (not recorded which). The receptor set was obtained from a human donor who was either an allogeneic HSCT recipient or a stem cell or donor lymphocyte infusion donor (not recorded which). It is not recorded whose cells these are; they may come from a transplant donor.

This clonotype has at least ten counts. V and J are TRBV12-3 or TRBV12-4 and TRBJ2-5; 9 positions match TRBD2. V trimming: 3 bases; J trimming: 1 base; junction bases outside the gene matches: 0. This CDR3 is built from 14 residues. The DNA of the CDR3 is TGTGCCAGCAGTTTTAGCGGGAGCCAAGAGACCCAGTACTTC. Amino acids: CASSFSGSQETQYF.

In DNA, the CDR3 is TGCAGTGCTAGTGGGCTAGCGGGAGGGAAATCCTACGAGCAGTACTTC. Its protein is CSASGLAGGKSYEQYF. The chain links TRBV20-1 to TRBJ2-7, with TRBD2 matching 12 bases. Germline V gene sequence: CDR1 DFQATT, CDR2 SNEGSKA (reference sequence). This CDR3 region has 16 residues. The V gene end was trimmed by 3 bases and the J gene end by 1 base; junction bases not matched to a gene: 7.

This clonotype was counted a few times. J is TRBJ2-5 and V is TRBV15; 11 nucleotides agree with TRBD2. V lost 6 bases, J lost 2 bases, and 8 bases stayed unmatched. Germline CDR1 LNHNV, CDR2 YYDKDF (reference sequence). The CDR3 runs to 16 residues. The CDR3 bases are TGTGCCACCAGAGAGGGGACTAGCGGTCGACAAGAGACCCAGTACTTC. It translates to CATREGTSGRQETQYF.

This clonotype has only a few counts. The V and J genes are TRBV5-1 and TRBJ1-2; D unresolved. CDR3 length equals 16 residues. Germline-derived CDR1 and CDR2 are SGHRS and YFSETQ. Trimming took off 4 bases at V and 7 bases at J, with 23 bases between the two ends. Here the CDR3 DNA reads TGCGCCAGCAGCCTTACCGACACCCTCGTGAGAAGTGGCTACACCTTC. Residues: CASSLTDTLVRSGYTF. The full variable domain, in which reference TRBV5-1 and TRBJ1-2 provide the parts outside the CDR3, is KAGVTQTPRYLIKTRGQQVTLSCSPISGHRSVSWYQQTPGQGLQFLFEYFSETQRNKGNFPGRFSGRQFSNSRSEMNVSTLELGDSALYLCASSLTDTLVRSGYTFGSGTRLTVV.

The V call is TRBV9, the J call TRBJ2-3; 10 positions agree with TRBD2. The V gene end was trimmed by 0 bases and the J gene end by 1 base; junction bases not matched to a gene: 2. The CDR3 has 16 amino acids. Germline V gives CDR1 SGDLS, CDR2 YYNGEE. The CDR3 nucleotides read TGTGCCAGCAGCGTAGATCTAGCGGGAGGCACAGATACGCAGTATTTT. Residues: CASSVDLAGGTDTQYF.

This clonotype was detected many times. V gene TRBV27 combines with J gene TRBJ1-1, with a tentative D call TRBD1 (6 bases). CDR1 and CDR2 from the germline V gene are MNHEY and SMNVEV (reference sequence). V was clipped by 0 bases and J by 2 bases, with 13 bases between them. The CDR3 consists of 16 residues. The CDR3 spells CASSLSWMGANTEAFF. The CDR3 coding sequence is TGTGCCAGCAGTTTATCGTGGATGGGGGCTAACACTGAAGCTTTCTTT.

The chain has TRBV6-1 and TRBJ2-1; TRBD1 aligns across 8 bases. V lost 6 bases and J lost 7; bases outside the gene matches: 5. The CDR3 is made up of 13 amino acids. Germline CDR1 reads MNHNS; CDR2 reads SASEGT. CDR3 region: CASRPTGENEQFF. The CDR3 nucleotides are TGTGCCAGCAGGCCGACAGGGGAAAATGAGCAGTTCTTC.

This clonotype was seen many times. This rearrangement joins TRBV7-2 to TRBJ1-5; TRBD1 matches at 9 bases. The J segment lost 5 bases and the V segment lost 4 bases, leaving 9 bases of the junction unmatched. Germline CDR1 and CDR2: SGHTA and FQGNSA. The CDR3 spans 16 residues. Written as DNA, the CDR3 is TGTGCCAGCAGCTCCAACACAGGGGGCCGAGATCAGCCCCAGCATTTT. Translated: CASSSNTGGRDQPQHF.

This clonotype came up a few times. The CDR3: CASSYGVGPANNEQFF. As DNA, the CDR3 is TGTGCCAGCAGTTACGGTGTGGGACCGGCTAACAATGAGCAGTTCTTC. This chain joins TRBV6-5 and TRBJ2-1, with D possibly being TRBD1 or TRBD2 (5 bases each). V lost 2 bases and J 5 bases, leaving 16 bases between the germline ends. The CDR3 runs 16 residues. Germline V CDR1 and CDR2: MNHEY, SVGAGI.

This clonotype has a handful of counts. The genes are TRBV12-3 or TRBV12-4 and TRBJ2-3; D gene uncertain. The CDR3 extends over 13 amino acids. V lost 6 bases and J 3 bases, leaving 10 bases between the germline ends. CDR3 sequence (DNA): TGTGCCAGCAGCCCGACACAGACAGATACGCAGTATTTT. Its protein is CASSPTQTDTQYF.

This sequence joins TRBV12-3 or TRBV12-4 and TRBJ1-1; D is undetermined. This CDR3 has 14 amino acids. Deletions cut 7 bases from V and 0 bases from J, with 12 bases between. The CDR3, as DNA: TGTGCCAGCATCCTACAGAGCTTGAACACTGAAGCTTTCTTT. It translates to CASILQSLNTEAFF.

This clonotype has only a few counts. The V call is TRBV18, the J call TRBJ2-5; perhaps D is TRBD1 or TRBD2 (6 bases each). V was cut by 2 bases and J by 2 bases, with 15 bases left in between. There are 16 residues in the CDR3. From germline, CDR1 is KGHSH and CDR2 LQKENI. For the CDR3, the DNA is TGTGCCAGCTCACCATTACCGACAGGACTACAAGAGACCCAGTACTTC. Its translation is CASSPLPTGLQETQYF.

The chain uses TRBV12-3 or TRBV12-4 and TRBJ1-6; possible D gene TRBD1, 5 bases. Trimming shortened V by 4 bases and J by 7 bases, and 14 bases separated the two germline ends. This CDR3 comprises 15 residues. The DNA for the CDR3 is TGTGCCAGCAGTTGGCGGGGGGAAGGGAATTCACCCCTCCACTTT. Its protein product is CASSWRGEGNSPLHF.

This clonotype was seen a few times. Here the CDR3 reads CASTPVGGRGDLAKNIQYF. CDR3 bases: TGTGCCAGCACCCCTGTGGGGGGTCGGGGTGACTTAGCCAAAAACATTCAGTACTTC. The chain uses TRBV6-1 and TRBJ2-4; maybe TRBD2 (6 bases). The CDR3 totals 19 residues. The V and J ends lost 7 bases and 0 bases respectively, with 25 bases between them. Germline assignment: CDR1 MNHNS and CDR2 SASEGT.